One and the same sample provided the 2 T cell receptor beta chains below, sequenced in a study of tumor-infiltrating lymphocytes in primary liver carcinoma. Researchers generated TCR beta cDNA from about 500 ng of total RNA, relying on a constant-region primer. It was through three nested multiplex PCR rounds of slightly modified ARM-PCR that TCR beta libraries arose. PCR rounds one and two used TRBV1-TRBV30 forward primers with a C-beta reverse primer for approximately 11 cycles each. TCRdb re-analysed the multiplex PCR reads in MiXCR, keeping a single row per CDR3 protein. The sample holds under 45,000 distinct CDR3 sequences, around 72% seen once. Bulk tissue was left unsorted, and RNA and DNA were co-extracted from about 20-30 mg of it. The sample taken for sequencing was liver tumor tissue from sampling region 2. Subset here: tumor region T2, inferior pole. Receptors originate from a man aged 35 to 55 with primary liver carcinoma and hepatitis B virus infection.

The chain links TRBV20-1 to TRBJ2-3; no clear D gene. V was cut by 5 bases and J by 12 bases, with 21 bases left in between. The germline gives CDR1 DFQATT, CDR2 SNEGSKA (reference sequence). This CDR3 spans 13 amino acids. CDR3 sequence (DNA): TGCAGTGCTCCGAGAAGGCTAACAGATATACAGTATTTT. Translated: CSAPRRLTDIQYF.

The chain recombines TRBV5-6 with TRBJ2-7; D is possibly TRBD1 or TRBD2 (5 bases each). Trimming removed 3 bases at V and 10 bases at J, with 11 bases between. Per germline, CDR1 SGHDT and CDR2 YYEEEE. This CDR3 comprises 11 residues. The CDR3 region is CASSSFRDQYF. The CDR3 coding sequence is TGTGCCAGCAGCTCCTTCAGGGACCAGTACTTC. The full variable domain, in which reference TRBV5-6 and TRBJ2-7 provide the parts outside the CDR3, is DAGVTQSPTHLIKTRGQQVTLRCSPKSGHDTVSWYQQALGQGPQFIFQYYEEEERQRGNFPDRFSGHQFPNYSSELNVNALLLGDSALYLCASSSFRDQYFGPGTRLTVT.